The 4 T cell receptor beta chains below were found in one sample sequenced in a study of Ad26.COV2.S vaccination and SARS-CoV-2 variants. The data were produced by immunoSEQ multiplex PCR, yet TCRdb's version contains in-frame clones alone and is incomplete. Of more than 85,000 clones in the sample, roughly 75% are singletons; the top ten hold 17%. The specimen was peripheral blood, collected after recovery from COVID-19. The receptors were sampled from a human donor who had recovered from COVID-19.

This clone has a handful of counts. The chain joins TRBV14 to TRBJ2-7; maybe TRBD1 (6 bases). The CDR3 consists of 16 residues. Looked up from germline, CDR1 is SGHDN and CDR2 is FVKESK. The V gene lost 1 base and the J gene lost 5 bases, with 18 bases spanning the gap. The CDR3 DNA reads TGTGCCAGCAGCCAAGCCGGCAGGGGAAGTTCCCACGAGCAGTACTTC. This gives the protein CASSQAGRGSSHEQYF.

The chain has TRBV12-3 or TRBV12-4 and TRBJ2-1; perhaps TRBD2 as D (6 bases). Deletions cut 6 bases from V and 10 bases from J, with 13 bases between. The CDR3 has 12 amino acids. The CDR3 here is CASRRGGDEQFF. The CDR3 nucleotides read TGTGCCAGCAGACGAGGAGGGGACGAGCAGTTCTTC.

V is TRBV5-1 and J is TRBJ1-1, with TRBD1 identical over 10 bases. With 3 bases clipped from V and 4 bases from J, the junction kept 0 bases outside the gene matches. This CDR3 is 13 amino acids long. Looked up from germline, CDR1 is SGHRS and CDR2 is YFSETQ. In DNA, the CDR3 is TGCGCCAGCAGCTGGACAGGGGGCACTGAAGCTTTCTTT. Protein: CASSWTGGTEAFF.

The chain recombines TRBV5-6 with TRBJ2-3, with D unresolved. This CDR3 comprises 12 residues. Germline assignment: CDR1 SGHDT and CDR2 YYEEEE. Trimming stripped 4 bases from V and 2 bases from J, with 5 bases between. CDR3 sequence: CASSLNTDTQYF. In nucleotides, the CDR3 is TGTGCCAGCAGCCTCAACACAGATACGCAGTATTTT.